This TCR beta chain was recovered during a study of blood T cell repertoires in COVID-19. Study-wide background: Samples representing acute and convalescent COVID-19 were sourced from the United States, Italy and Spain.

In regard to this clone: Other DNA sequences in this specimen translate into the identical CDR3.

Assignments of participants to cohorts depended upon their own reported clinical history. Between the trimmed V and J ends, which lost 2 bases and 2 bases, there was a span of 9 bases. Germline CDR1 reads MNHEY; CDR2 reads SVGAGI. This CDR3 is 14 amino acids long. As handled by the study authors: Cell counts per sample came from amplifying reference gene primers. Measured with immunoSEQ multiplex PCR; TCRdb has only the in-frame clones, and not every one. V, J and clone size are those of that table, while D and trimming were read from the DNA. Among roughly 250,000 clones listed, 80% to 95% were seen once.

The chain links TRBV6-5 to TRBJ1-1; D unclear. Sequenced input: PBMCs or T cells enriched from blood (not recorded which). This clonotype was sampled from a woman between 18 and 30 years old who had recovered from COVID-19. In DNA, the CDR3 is TGTGCCAGCAGTTACGGCGGAGGAAACACTGAAGCTTTCTTT. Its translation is CASSYGGGNTEAFF.